What follows is one T cell receptor beta chain and its context. The antigen is unknown. These data come from a study of CXCR3-negative and CXCR3-positive naive CD8 T cells. Study results and caveats: In both naive subsets diversity was comparably high, whereas memory CD8+ cells showed much lower diversity. Naive cells positive for CXCR3 carried more hydrophobic TRB CDR3s than CXCR3-negative ones.

CDR3 size: 14 residues. Germline CDR1 reads LGHNA; CDR2 reads YNFKEQ. UMI-tagged TRB cDNA libraries were built via 5' RACE. TCRdb re-called the 5' RACE reads and gives one entry per CDR3 protein, without DNA. This table holds 100,000 to 150,000 distinct CDR3 sequences. The rearrangement joins TRBV4-2 to TRBJ2-2; TCRdb's assignment of TRBD2 cannot be checked, as there is no DNA. Sequencing used naive CXCR3- CD8+ T cells from blood. Subset in this sample: CD45RO-CCR7+CD27+CD95- naive CD8+ T cells lacking CXCR3 (TNR3-). This receptor was taken from a human donor in good health. Some clones in this sample may be carry-over from other donors' samples. The CDR3 loop is CASNYTSASGELFF.